A selection of T cell receptor beta chains follows, all from one sample in a study of cytomegalovirus exposure and HLA in healthy donors. Measured with immunoSEQ multiplex PCR; TCRdb has only the in-frame clones, and not every one. The sample has under 70,000 clones; the top ten hold roughly 2.4%. The sample was PBMCs. The origin of the receptors is a female donor in good health and CMV-seropositive. Each CDR3 is given with its conserved first and last residue. The D gene is left open where the match is weak.

j_call v_call d_call cdr3_nt cdr3_aa
TRBJ1-1 TRBV7-9 TRBD1 TGTGCCAGCAGGGTCGGCGACAGGGGACCGACTGAAGCTTTCTTT CASRVGDRGPTEAFF
TRBJ1-1 TRBV7-3 . TGTGCCAGCAGCTTAAGTGCGGGGGTCGCTTTCTTT CASSLSAGVAFF
TRBJ2-2 TRBV28 TRBD1 TGTGCCAGCAGCCCTCAGGGGGCGGGAACCGGGGAGCTGTTTTTT CASSPQGAGTGELFF
TRBJ2-1 TRBV4-1 . TGCGCCAGCAGCCAAGATGGTAGCGGCTCCTACAATGAGCAGTTCTTC CASSQDGSGSYNEQFF
TRBJ2-1 TRBV9 . TGTGCCAGCAGCGTAAGGGGACTCGACAATGAGCAGTTCTTC CASSVRGLDNEQFF
TRBJ2-7 TRBV4-3 . TGCGCCAGCAGCCAAGATCCGGACGGCCTATGGCACAGGAGCTCCTACGAGCAGTACTTC CASSQDPDGLWHRSSYEQYF
TRBJ1-1 TRBV28 . TGTGCCAGCAGTTTTCTTATGAACACTGAAGCTTTCTTT CASSFLMNTEAFF
TRBJ1-1 TRBV5-1 TRBD1 TGCGCCAGCAGCTTGGACAAAACAGGGGACACTGAAGCTTTCTTT CASSLDKTGDTEAFF
TRBJ2-1 TRBV5-1 . TGCGCCAGCGGCAGGCCGACGGACAATGAGCAGTTCTTC CASGRPTDNEQFF
TRBJ2-1 TRBV5-6 . TGTGCCAGCGGCGGACTCTCGAGCTCCTACAATGAGCAGTTCTTC CASGGLSSSYNEQFF
TRBJ1-1 TRBV19 . TGTGCCAGTAGTATTGGAGCAGGGATCGACACTGAAGCTTTCTTT CASSIGAGIDTEAFF
TRBJ1-6 TRBV7-9 . TGTGCCAGCAGCTTAGAGTCCGGGGGGAATTCACCCCTCCACTTT CASSLESGGNSPLHF
TRBJ1-2 TRBV7-8 TRBD1 TGTGCCAGCACCCAAGACAGGGGAAAGAATGGCTACACCTTC CASTQDRGKNGYTF
TRBJ2-4 TRBV4-3 TRBD1 TGCGCCAGCAGCCAAGATTACGGACAGGGCTTAGCCAAAAACATTCAGTACTTC CASSQDYGQGLAKNIQYF
TRBJ2-5 TRBV30 TRBD1 TGTGCCTGGGGGCGACAGGGGACCCAAGAGACCCAGTACTTC CAWGRQGTQETQYF
TRBJ2-1 TRBV6-5 TRBD1 TGTGCCAGCAGTTGGACAGGCCCTAGGGTGGTCAATGAGCAGTTCTTC CASSWTGPRVVNEQFF
TRBJ1-6 TRBV30 . TGTGCCTGGAGTCAGGCACCCACCGTGGGTTCACCCCTCCACTTT CAWSQAPTVGSPLHF
TRBJ2-3 TRBV30 TRBD1 TGTGCCTGGAGTTTTTCAGGGGGCCCAGATACGCAGTATTTT CAWSFSGGPDTQYF
TRBJ2-4 TRBV5-1 . TGCGCCAGCAGCTCACAGGGGGGGCTTGACATTCAGTACTTC CASSSQGGLDIQYF
TRBJ1-1 TRBV29-1 TRBD1 TGCAGCGTTGATAACAGGGGGGTCACTGAAGCTTTCTTT CSVDNRGVTEAFF
TRBJ2-2 TRBV15 . TGTGCCACCAGCAGCACAGGGTCAGTTGGGTCCGGGGAGCTGTTTTTT CATSSTGSVGSGELFF
TRBJ1-1 TRBV6-5 TRBD1 TGTGCCAGCAGGGCAGGGGGCATGAACACTGAAGCTTTCTTT CASRAGGMNTEAFF
TRBJ2-3 TRBV5-1 . TGCGCCAGCAGCTTGGAGTTGAGCGGGAGCACAGATACGCAGTATTTT CASSLELSGSTDTQYF
TRBJ1-4 TRBV2 . TGTGCCAGCAGCCGAGCCGGGAGGGTGTTTTTT CASSRAGRVFF
TRBJ2-5 TRBV4-3 . TGCGCCAGCAGCCAAGATCTCTCGAGTTCAGAGACCCAGTACTTC CASSQDLSSSETQYF
TRBJ2-2 TRBV4-3 . TGCGCCAGCAGCCAAGATGAGGCCAGGGTGGACGGGGAGCTGTTTTTT CASSQDEARVDGELFF
TRBJ2-7 TRBV29-1 TRBD1 TGCAGCGTGACCGGGACAGGGGCCTACGAGCAGTACTTC CSVTGTGAYEQYF
TRBJ1-1 TRBV10-3 . TGTGCCGCGGGCGGGGGTTTTAGTAACACTGAAGCTTTCTTT CAAGGGFSNTEAFF
TRBJ1-2 TRBV6-1 TRBD1 TGTGCCAGCAATCAGGGGGACTATGGCTACACCTTC CASNQGDYGYTF
TRBJ1-5 TRBV4-3 TRBD1 TGCGCCAGCAGCCAAGAGCACCAGGACAGGGATAGCAATCAGCCCCAGCATTTT CASSQEHQDRDSNQPQHF
TRBJ2-5 TRBV30 TRBD1 TGTGCCTGGAGTCTGACAGGGCCGGAGACCCAGTACTTC CAWSLTGPETQYF
TRBJ2-7 TRBV28 TRBD1 TGTGCCAGCAGTTCCGGGACAGGGGGCTACGAGCAGTACTTC CASSSGTGGYEQYF
TRBJ1-2 TRBV29-1 TRBD1 TGCAGCGTCCGACAGGGGGCGGGAGGCTACACCTTC CSVRQGAGGYTF
TRBJ2-2 TRBV18 TRBD1 TGTGCCAGCTCACCTCAGACAGGGAACCCCGCGGAGCTGTTTTTT CASSPQTGNPAELFF
TRBJ1-1 TRBV19 . TGTGCCAGTAGTATAGAGGGCGGGTCGGTTGAGAACACTGAAGCTTTCTTT CASSIEGGSVENTEAFF
TRBJ1-1 TRBV7-9 . TGTGCCAGCAGCTTAGTCAGAATGAACACTGAAGCTTTCTTT CASSLVRMNTEAFF
TRBJ1-1 TRBV5-6 TRBD1 TGTGCCAGCAGCTTCTTACAGGGGACCGAAGCTTTCTTT CASSFLQGTEAFF
TRBJ1-5 TRBV7-9 . TGTGCCAGCAGCTTAGGGGAGCAGCCCCAGCATTTT CASSLGEQPQHF
TRBJ1-4 TRBV4-1 . TGCGCCAGCCAAGCCGGGGGTAGGAATGAAAAACTGTTTTTT CASQAGGRNEKLFF
TRBJ1-5 TRBV5-1 TRBD1 TGCGCCAGCAGCTGGGGACAGGGGGGGGATCAGCCCCAGCATTTT CASSWGQGGDQPQHF
TRBJ2-1 TRBV7-9 TRBD2 TGTGCCAGCAGCAGTACTAGCGGGAGTCTGTATGAGCAGTTCTTC CASSSTSGSLYEQFF
TRBJ2-1 TRBV6-6 TRBD1 TGTGCCAGCGGTCGGGACAGCTCCTACAATGAGCAGTTCTTC CASGRDSSYNEQFF
TRBJ1-4 TRBV5-1 . TGCGCCAGCAGCTTCCGTTCGGGAGAAAAACTGTTTTTT CASSFRSGEKLFF
TRBJ2-2 TRBV28 TRBD1 TGTGCCAGCAGCCCGCCGGACAGGGGGCTTGGCGGGGAGCTGTTTTTT CASSPPDRGLGGELFF
TRBJ1-1 TRBV4-2 . TGTGCCAGCAGCCAAGTAGCAGCGAACACTGAAGCTTTCTTT CASSQVAANTEAFF
TRBJ1-1 TRBV19 . TGTGCCAGTAGCAGACAGGTTATTGGCACTGAAGCTTTCTTT CASSRQVIGTEAFF
TRBJ1-1 TRBV29-1 . TGCAGCGGGTCGTACTCTGAAGCTTTCTTT CSGSYSEAFF
TRBJ1-1 TRBV6-5 . TGTGCCAGCAGTCCGGCGGGGGGCTACACTGAAGCTTTCTTT CASSPAGGYTEAFF
TRBJ1-2 TRBV11-2 . TGTGCCAGCAGCCTACGGGGGTCCCGCTATGGCTACACCTTC CASSLRGSRYGYTF
TRBJ1-5 TRBV9 . TGTGCCAGCAGCGTAGCGGCGAGCGTAGATCAGCCCCAGCATTTT CASSVAASVDQPQHF
TRBJ1-6 TRBV4-3 . TGCGCCAGCAGCCAAGATCGAGGGAATTCACCCCTACACTTT CASSQDRGNSPLHF
TRBJ2-5 TRBV6-5 TRBD2 TGTGCCAGCAGTTCCTACCCGGGACTAGCTCAAGAGACCCAGTACTTC CASSSYPGLAQETQYF
TRBJ1-1 TRBV18 TRBD1 TGTGCCAGCTCACCATATACAGGGGTGGCGGACACTGAAGCTTTCTTT CASSPYTGVADTEAFF
TRBJ1-1 TRBV18 . TGTGCCAGCTCACCAAGCGGGGAGAACACTGAAGCTTTCTTT CASSPSGENTEAFF
TRBJ1-2 TRBV5-1 TRBD1 TGCGCCAGCAGCTCGGGACAGCAACTCCCTGGCTACACCTTC CASSSGQQLPGYTF
TRBJ2-7 TRBV5-6 . TGTGCCAGCAGCCGGGACACGACCGAGCAGTACTTC CASSRDTTEQYF
TRBJ1-5 TRBV6-6 TRBD1 TGTGCCAGCAGTACGCCGGGACAGGGATCTCAGCCCCAGCATTTT CASSTPGQGSQPQHF
TRBJ1-2 TRBV18 TRBD1 TGTGCCAGCTCACCAGGGACAGGGGGCTATGGCTACACCTTC CASSPGTGGYGYTF